Detailed here is one T cell receptor beta chain. Its target is unknown. Heparinised blood was drawn once per donor, averaging approximately 0.12 L. Sorting based on CD45RO/CCR7/CD25/CD127/CD95/CD27 separated CD4+ naive, central memory, regulatory and stem cell-like memory cells. Of the isolated RNA, all was reverse transcribed, and so the sequenced material was expressed TCRB transcripts. Assay: immunoSEQ multiplex PCR; the TCRdb copy retains only in-frame clones and omits some. In the table there are 390,000 or so clones, approximately 15% of which are singletons. The data derive from a study of beta chain features in type 1 diabetes. On the study more broadly: Patients looked much like healthy donors when it came to age, gender and cell yields. Findings and limits, study-wide: The study found fewer insertions and more deletions at VDJ junctions in type 1 diabetes patients.

Trimming removed 2 bases from V and 7 bases from J, with 16 bases in between. Germline CDR1 and CDR2: SGHDT and YYEEEE. There are 16 residues in the CDR3. The J gene is TRBJ1-6, the V gene TRBV5-6; a weak D match, TRBD1 (6 bases). Sample: naive CD4+ T cells from blood. This receptor was identified in a man aged 30-40 years in good health. CDR3 amino acids: CASSFAPGAVNSPLHF. CDR3 nucleotides: TGTGCCAGCAGCTTCGCCCCAGGGGCCGTAAATTCACCCCTCCACTTT.